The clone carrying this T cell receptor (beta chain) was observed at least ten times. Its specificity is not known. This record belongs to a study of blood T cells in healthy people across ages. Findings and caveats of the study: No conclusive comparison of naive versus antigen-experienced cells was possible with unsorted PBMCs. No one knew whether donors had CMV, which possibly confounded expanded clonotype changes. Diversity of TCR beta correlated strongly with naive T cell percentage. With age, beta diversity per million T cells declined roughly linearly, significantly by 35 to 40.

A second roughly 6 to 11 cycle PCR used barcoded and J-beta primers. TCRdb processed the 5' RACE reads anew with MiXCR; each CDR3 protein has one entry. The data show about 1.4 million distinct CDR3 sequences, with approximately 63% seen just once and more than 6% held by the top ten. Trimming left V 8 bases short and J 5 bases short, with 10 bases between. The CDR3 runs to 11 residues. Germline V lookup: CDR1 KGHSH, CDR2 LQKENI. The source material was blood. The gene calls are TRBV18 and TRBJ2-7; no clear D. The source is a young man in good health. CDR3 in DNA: TGTGCCAGCAGCCCTTCGGACGAGCAGTACTTC. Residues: CASSPSDEQYF.